This is a list of T cell receptor beta chains from one sample in a study of beta chain features in type 1 diabetes. Here immunoSEQ multiplex PCR was the method, and the copy in TCRdb shows in-frame clones only, minus some. Of 250,000 to 300,000 clones listed, under 8.5% were seen once; the top ten hold more than 0.8%. Sequencing input: central memory CD4+ T cells from blood. These receptors were collected from a woman aged 18-35 years in good health. The CDR3 runs from the conserved cysteine through the conserved F or W. Fields, in order: J gene, V gene, D gene, clone size, CDR3 protein, CDR3 DNA. D genes are given only for firm matches. Clone size is shown for a subset of rows, as once, few, many or a class of expanded clone.

TRBJ1-2,TRBV2,-,-,CASSERQGYYGYTF,TGTGCCAGCAGTGAAAGGCAGGGTTACTATGGCTACACCTTC
TRBJ2-6,TRBV28,TRBD1,-,CASGDRSSGANVLTF,TGTGCCAGTGGGGACAGAAGTTCTGGGGCCAACGTCCTGACTTTC
TRBJ1-2,TRBV6-1,TRBD1,few,CASSPGTGGVYGYTF,TGTGCCAGCAGTCCAGGGACAGGGGGAGTTTATGGCTACACCTTC
TRBJ1-5,TRBV7-2,-,-,CASSLARGSLQPQHF,TGTGCCAGCAGCTTAGCGCGGGGCAGCCTGCAGCCCCAGCATTTT
TRBJ1-1,TRBV28,TRBD1,-,CASRTGATGNTEAFF,TGTGCCAGCAGAACAGGGGCTACGGGGAACACTGAAGCTTTCTTT
TRBJ1-2,TRBV5-6,-,few,CASSLYKIGSFYGYTF,TGTGCCAGCAGCTTGTATAAGATAGGCTCTTTCTATGGCTACACCTTC
TRBJ1-4,TRBV27,-,few,CASSPRVINEKLFF,TGTGCCAGCAGTCCCCGGGTTATTAATGAAAAACTGTTTTTT
TRBJ2-7,TRBV7-2,-,many,CASSWTTTYEQYF,TGTGCCAGCAGCTGGACTACCACCTACGAGCAGTACTTC
TRBJ1-5,TRBV11-1,-,-,CASSLQGHQPQHF,TGTGCCAGCAGCTTACAGGGCCATCAGCCCCAGCATTTT
TRBJ2-1,TRBV7-9,TRBD2,-,CASSLVGGLAGTEQFF,TGTGCCAGCAGCTTAGTGGGAGGGCTGGCAGGCACTGAGCAGTTCTTC
TRBJ2-3,TRBV4-1,-,many,CASSPGSFTDTQYF,TGCGCCAGCAGCCCGGGCAGCTTCACAGATACGCAGTATTTT
TRBJ2-4,TRBV29-1,-,many,CSVEFGNIQYF,TGCAGCGTTGAGTTTGGAAACATTCAGTACTTC
TRBJ2-3,TRBV9,TRBD2,-,CASSVAASGGLSTDTQYF,TGTGCCAGCAGCGTAGCGGCTAGCGGGGGGCTGAGCACAGATACGCAGTATTTT
TRBJ1-5,TRBV2,-,-,CASSEGGPGINQPQHF,TGTGCCAGCAGTGAGGGGGGCCCCGGGATCAATCAGCCCCAGCATTTT
TRBJ1-1,TRBV9,-,few,CASSFISNTEAFF,TGTGCCAGCAGTTTCATTTCGAACACTGAAGCTTTCTTT
TRBJ1-1,TRBV5-6,-,-,CASSPRSGLAFF,TGTGCCAGCAGCCCCAGATCAGGGTTAGCTTTCTTT
TRBJ2-1,TRBV18,-,-,CASSPNAFQGGSYNEQFF,TGTGCCAGCTCACCAAATGCCTTTCAGGGAGGCTCCTACAATGAGCAGTTCTTC
TRBJ2-5,TRBV5-4,-,few,CASSLEGLGETQYF,TGTGCCAGCAGCTTGGAGGGCTTGGGGGAGACCCAGTACTTC
TRBJ2-5,TRBV7-9,-,many,CASRRQGQETQYF,TGTGCCAGCAGACGCCAGGGGCAAGAGACCCAGTACTTC
TRBJ1-5,TRBV7-9,TRBD1,-,CASSLGGGGNQPQHF,TGTGCCAGCAGTTTAGGGGGCGGCGGCAATCAGCCCCAGCATTTT
TRBJ2-1,TRBV14,TRBD1,many,CASSHVGGLVYEQFF,TGTGCCAGCAGCCATGTAGGGGGCCTTGTATATGAGCAGTTCTTC
TRBJ2-1,TRBV19,TRBD1,-,CASMGTASLSYNEQFF,TGTGCCAGTATGGGGACAGCCTCTCTCTCCTACAATGAGCAGTTCTTC
TRBJ1-1,TRBV10-3,-,-,CATQGGVMNTEAFF,TGTGCCACCCAGGGAGGGGTAATGAACACTGAAGCTTTCTTT
TRBJ1-1,TRBV29-1,-,-,CSVATGNTEAFF,TGCAGCGTAGCAACTGGGAACACTGAAGCTTTCTTT
TRBJ1-2,TRBV6-5,TRBD1,-,CASSPQGAPGGYTF,TGTGCCAGCAGCCCACAGGGGGCGCCCGGGGGCTACACCTTC
TRBJ2-2,TRBV6-1,TRBD2,few,CASTAGVNTGELFF,TGTGCCAGCACCGCGGGAGTGAACACCGGGGAGCTGTTTTTT
TRBJ1-3,TRBV11-2,-,few,CASSRGEQPSGNTIYF,TGTGCCAGCAGCAGAGGGGAACAGCCCTCTGGAAACACCATATATTTT
TRBJ1-1,TRBV27,-,few,CASSLSRVGNTEAFF,TGTGCCAGCAGTTTATCTAGAGTTGGGAACACTGAAGCTTTCTTT
TRBJ2-5,TRBV2,-,-,CASRGFGAGTETQYF,TGTGCCAGCAGGGGTTTTGGGGCTGGTACTGAGACCCAGTACTTC
TRBJ2-3,TRBV7-3,-,few,CASSSGRQGSTDTQYF,TGTGCCAGCAGCTCAGGGCGGCAGGGATCAACAGATACGCAGTATTTT
TRBJ2-1,TRBV28,-,many,CASSLFNEQFF,TGTGCCAGCAGTTTATTTAATGAGCAGTTCTTC
TRBJ2-7,TRBV11-2,TRBD2,-,CASSNSGRHYEQYF,TGTGCCAGCAGTAATAGCGGGAGGCACTACGAGCAGTACTTC
TRBJ2-5,TRBV9,-,many,CASSYMPQGETQYF,TGTGCCAGCAGCTATATGCCGCAAGGGGAGACCCAGTACTTC
TRBJ1-1,TRBV5-4,TRBD1,few,CASSRRDRDTEAFF,TGTGCCAGCAGCAGAAGGGACAGGGACACTGAAGCTTTCTTT
TRBJ1-2,TRBV6-6,-,few,CASSQGFERGYTF,TGTGCCAGCAGTCAGGGTTTTGAACGTGGCTACACCTTC
TRBJ2-1,TRBV5-4,-,few,CASSLLRGNSYNEQFF,TGTGCCAGCAGCTTATTACGGGGAAACTCCTACAATGAGCAGTTCTTC
TRBJ2-6,TRBV6-1,-,-,CASSQVAPSRANVLTF,TGTGCCAGCAGTCAAGTTGCGCCCTCTAGGGCCAACGTCCTGACTTTC